The T cell receptor beta chain described here comes from a study of T-cell reconstitution after alpha-beta-depleted transplantation in children. General study findings and limits: Surviving recipient cells, namely T cells and thymic progenitors, were the source of high day-60 TCRbeta diversity in some patients.

On this clonotype itself: The antigen remains unidentified.

This CDR3 comprises 15 residues. Germline V gene sequence: CDR1 MGHDK, CDR2 SYGVNS. Trimming stripped 4 bases from V and 6 bases from J, with 18 bases between. The authors prepared the TCRbeta library with unique molecular identifiers. TCRdb used MiXCR to reprocess the PCR reads, holding one entry per CDR3 protein. The sample yields fewer than 550,000 distinct CDR3 sequences, 16% seen once. The sequence derives from a boy younger than two who had a stem cell transplant for Wiskott-Aldrich syndrome, so the T cells may come from the graft donor. The chain employs TRBV25-1 and TRBJ1-1, with no clear D. The sample consisted of PBMCs, mostly from graft donor cells, taken 360 days after TCRalphabeta/CD19-depleted stem cell transplant. The CDR3: CASSGRTWRDAEAFF. The CDR3 region has the DNA TGTGCCAGCAGTGGTCGGACCTGGAGAGACGCTGAAGCTTTCTTT. The full variable domain, completed using reference TRBV25-1 and TRBJ1-1, is EADIYQTPRYLVIGTGKKITLECSQTMGHDKMYWYQQDPGMELHLIHYSYGVNSTEKGDLSSESTVSRIRTEHFPLTLESARPSHTSQYLCASSGRTWRDAEAFFGQGTRLTVV.